The sequence of this T cell receptor beta chain was determined in a study of cytomegalovirus exposure and HLA in healthy donors. The CDR3 totals 13 residues. In germline, CDR1 is SGHDN, CDR2 FVKESK. The V and J ends lost 4 bases and 7 bases respectively, with 13 bases between them. PCR was performed using 60 Vbeta and 13 Jbeta primers. Data came from immunoSEQ multiplex PCR; TCRdb stores just in-frame clones and leaves some out. The sample lists roughly 180,000 clones, approximately 85% seen once, with about 1.4% in the top ten. The receptor comes from a girl aged 5-17 years in good health and CMV-seropositive. Source material: PBMCs. The chain combines TRBV14 with TRBJ1-1; the D is unclear. The CDR3 sequence is CASSPGRSREAFF. CDR3 bases: TGTGCCAGCAGCCCCGGCAGGTCGCGTGAAGCTTTCTTT.